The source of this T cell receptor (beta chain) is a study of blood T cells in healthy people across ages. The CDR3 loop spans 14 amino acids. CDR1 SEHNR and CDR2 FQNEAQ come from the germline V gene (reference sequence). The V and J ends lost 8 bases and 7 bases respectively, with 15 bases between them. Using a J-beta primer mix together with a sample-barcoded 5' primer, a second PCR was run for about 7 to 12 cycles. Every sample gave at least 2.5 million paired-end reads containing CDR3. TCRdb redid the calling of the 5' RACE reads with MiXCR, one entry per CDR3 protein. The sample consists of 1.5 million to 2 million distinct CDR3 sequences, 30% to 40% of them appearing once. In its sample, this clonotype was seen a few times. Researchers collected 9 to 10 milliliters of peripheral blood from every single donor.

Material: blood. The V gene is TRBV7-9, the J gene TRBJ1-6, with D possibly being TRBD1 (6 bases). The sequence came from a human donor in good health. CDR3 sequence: CASSWDNGNSPLHF. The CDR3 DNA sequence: TGTGCCAGCTCGTGGGACAACGGGAATTCACCCCTCCACTTT.